This T cell receptor (beta chain) was sequenced for a study of T cell responses to AZD1222 COVID-19 vaccine (dated by TCRdb to the early 2020s). Broadly, across the study: AZD1222 recipients given second doses at about 4 weeks or at about 12 weeks were pooled, since spike-specific TCR depth and breadth were not found to differ between the two schedules. TCR sequencing was performed for roughly 240 trial participants, of whom around 210 were given two doses of AZD1222 and around 25 were given two doses of MenACWY control vaccine. Trial participants were enrolled by age into subgroups of 18-55, 56-69 and 70-plus years, and around 150, 28 and 57 TCR-sequenced participants, respectively, were included in these subgroups.

The germline V gene specifies KGHSH as CDR1 and LQKENI as CDR2. Its CDR3 holds 14 amino acids, cysteine through phenylalanine. Only the CDR3 region is kept as DNA, spanning 42 bases read in frame from base 1. Trimming takes 2 bases from V and 9 bases from J, and the germline ends sit 14 bases apart. Results the study describes overall, beyond this receptor: Conclusions about previously exposed vaccinees were limited because only six AZD1222 recipients were SARS-CoV-2 seropositive at baseline. A significant rise in spike-specific TCR breadth and depth was observed after two AZD1222 doses relative to day 0 and relative to MenACWY recipients. Because no day 14 peak-response samples were available, the repertoires could be characterized only after the peak T cell response. Participants were mostly white British and included more females than males, and it was suggested by the authors that clonal diversity may have been underestimated. Epitopes outside the regions mutated in the B.1.351 and B.1.1.7 variants were reportedly recognized by nearly half of the unique spike-specific TCRs. The 56-69-year group was small, and its depth increase did not reach significance, likely because of low power. CD4 TCRs associated with the vaccine covered the entire spike protein, and the dominant responses were in regions 160-218 and 743-854.

The CDR3 regions of human TCRbeta chains were subjected to immunosequencing. Under the source paper's analysis protocol: TCRs in the repertoires were matched against a reference library of SARS-CoV-2-specific TCRs that had been generated with the MIRA antigen-specificity platform. Breadth meant the fraction of unique TCRs that were SARS-CoV-2-associated, whereas depth meant the fraction of total T cells that were SARS-CoV-2-associated. Each spike-specific TCR was assigned to its reactive spike region and to a CD4 or CD8 class using the MIRA data. Log10-transformed breadth and depth values were compared by one-way ANOVA with Sidak's multiple comparisons tests. Sourced from immuneACCESS, this table was stored by TCRdb with only in-frame sequences that have V and J called. A share of the clones is absent; for the studies checked, an unresolved V gene accounts for under half, and the remainder has no known explanation. D and trimming come from the DNA, and the V and J calls and clone size come from that table. The sample includes 100,000 to 150,000 clones, with about 90% observed a single time. The leading ten clones occupy 1.1% of the sample.

Turning to this clone: Its specific antigen is unknown. No much larger clone is present one base from it, and per-base qualities are unavailable.

The sample's time point label, in plain terms: baseline before first vaccination. Vaccinee samples came from UK trials COV001 and COV002, including a single-blind randomized controlled phase 2/3 trial of AZD1222 (ChAdOx1 nCoV-19) in healthy adults. Trial participant PBMC samples were collected at day 0 and day 28 after the second dose for TCRbeta chain sequencing. This chain joins TRBV18 to TRBJ2-1; perhaps TRBD1 is the D gene, with 8 bases matching. This clonotype was sampled from an adult in good health. This sample comprised peripheral blood, obtained on day 0 of AZD1222 vaccination. The nucleotide sequence reads as follows: TGTGCCAGCTCACCAAACAGGGGGGAGGGTGAGCAGTTCTTC. Its protein product is CASSPNRGEGEQFF.